Detailed here is one T cell receptor (beta chain). Its antigen is as yet unknown. The sample originates from a study of naive and memory T cell subsets. General study results and limits: Naive repertoires, especially CD8, held a few larger clonotypes, possibly memory cells re-expressing CD45RA.

The beta constant-region primer was an equimolar mix of two oligonucleotides covering TRBC1 and TRBC2. Ligated cDNA was amplified by four rounds of PCR with nested alpha and beta constant-region primers and SP2. TCRdb called the UMI-ligation and nested PCR reads again in MiXCR, with one record for every CDR3 protein. The repertoire holds tens of thousands of distinct CDR3 sequences, with about 11% as singletons. Trimming stripped 6 bases from V and 8 bases from J, with 22 bases between. The CDR3 runs to 15 residues. CDR1 is SQVTM and CDR2 is ANQGSEA in the germline V gene. The chain links TRBV29-1 to TRBJ1-4; D is unclear. Sequencing was performed on naive CD4+ T cells from blood. The clonotype was recovered from a human donor in good health. The CDR3, as DNA: TGCAGCGTAAAAAATAGGGCCCGCCGTGGAGAAAAACTGTTTTTT. As protein: CSVKNRARRGEKLFF.